The 21 T cell receptor beta chains given below trace back to one sample, sequenced in a study of blood T cell repertoires in COVID-19. Data came from immunoSEQ multiplex PCR; TCRdb stores just in-frame clones and leaves some out. The sample includes about 50,000 clones, approximately 83% of them seen just once. Sequencing was performed on peripheral blood. The receptors come from a man aged 40-49 years with acute or convalescent COVID-19.

The rearrangement links TRBV28 to TRBJ1-2, with a weak D call TRBD1 (6 bases). The CDR3 extends over 13 amino acids. Germline V gene data show CDR1 as MDHEN and CDR2 as SYDVKM. CDR3 in amino acids: CAVKTGTNYGYTF. The CDR3 DNA reads TGTGCAGTTAAGACAGGCACCAACTATGGCTACACCTTC.

The table lists this clone with a count of one. The gene calls are TRBV27 and TRBJ1-1, with a tentative D call TRBD1 (6 bases). This CDR3 region has 12 residues. The germline CDR1 and CDR2 sequences are MNHEY and SMNVEV (reference sequence). Trimming stripped 6 bases from V and 3 bases from J, with 8 bases between. Here the CDR3 reads CASRGTYTEAFF. CDR3 nucleotide sequence: TGTGCCAGCAGGGGGACATACACTGAAGCTTTCTTT.

V gene TRBV30 combines with J gene TRBJ2-7, with D tentatively TRBD1 (5 bases). This CDR3 has 14 residues. The V end was cut by 4 bases, the J end by 4 bases, with 17 bases between. The V gene's germline CDR1 is GTSNPN and CDR2 SVGIG (reference sequence). DNA for the CDR3: TGTGCCTGGACCCCCCCGGGCAGGGATTACGAGCAGTACTTC. The encoded protein is CAWTPPGRDYEQYF. The complete variable domain, with remaining parts taken from reference TRBV30 and TRBJ2-7, reads SQTIHQWPATLVQPVGSPLSLECTVEGTSNPNLYWYRQAAGRGLQLLFYSVGIGQISSEVPQNLSASRPQDRQFILSSKKLLLSDSGFYLCAWTPPGRDYEQYFGPGTRLTVT.

The chain combines TRBV3-1 (or the pseudogene TRBV3-2) with TRBJ1-2; D unresolved. This CDR3 has 15 amino acids. CDR1 and CDR2 (germline): LGHDT, YNNKEL (reference sequence). V was trimmed by 1 base and J by 8 bases, leaving 17 bases between them. Here the CDR3 DNA reads TGTGCCAGCAGCCAAGTGGTGGGCATAGGTGGCGGCTACACCTTC. As protein: CASSQVVGIGGGYTF.

This rearrangement joins TRBV5-1 to TRBJ2-5; 7 nucleotides match TRBD2. This CDR3 is 14 amino acids long. The trim removed 2 bases at V and 4 bases at J, leaving 5 bases unmatched. CDR1 is SGHRS, CDR2 YFSETQ, per germline. The CDR3 region is CASSLGLDRETQYF. The CDR3, as DNA: TGCGCCAGCAGCTTAGGACTAGATCGAGAGACCCAGTACTTC.

The J gene is TRBJ2-5, the V gene TRBV10-3; 8 bases map to TRBD2. Germline trimming cut 6 bases from V and 2 bases from J; bases unmatched to any gene: 14. CDR1 and CDR2 (germline): ENHRY, SYGVKD. This CDR3 is 17 amino acids long. This chain's CDR3 is CAIRRGAGRAGQETQYF. The CDR3 DNA reads TGTGCCATCAGGAGGGGGGCCGGGAGGGCCGGTCAAGAGACCCAGTACTTC.

The chain links TRBV13 to TRBJ2-2; no clear D gene. Germline assignment: CDR1 PRHDT and CDR2 FYEKMQ (reference sequence). V lost 0 bases and J lost 6, with 5 bases in between. The CDR3 is 13 residues long. CDR3: CASSLGIAGELFF. The CDR3, as DNA: TGTGCCAGCAGCTTAGGAATCGCCGGGGAGCTGTTTTTT.

The CDR3 is CASARGRGFMNTEAFF. CDR3 DNA sequence: TGTGCCAGCGCCCGAGGGAGGGGATTCATGAACACTGAAGCTTTCTTT. This chain uses TRBV9 with TRBJ1-1, with a weak D call TRBD1 (5 bases). Per germline, CDR1 SGDLS and CDR2 YYNGEE. The CDR3 runs to 16 residues. The V and J ends lost 7 bases and 0 bases respectively, with 19 bases between them.

V is TRBV10-3 and J is TRBJ2-3; D perhaps matches TRBD2 (7 bases). V dropped 6 bases and J dropped 3 bases, with 16 bases sitting between them. Germline CDR1 reads ENHRY; CDR2 reads SYGVKD. The CDR3 length is 15 residues. CDR3 coding DNA: TGTGCCATCAGCGGGGGAGGGGGGGCTACAGATACGCAGTATTTT. Protein product: CAISGGGGATDTQYF.

This clone was seen a few times. CDR3 nucleotides: TGCGCCAGCAGCCTTTCCTCAGGGGGCGATGGCTACACCTTC. Translated: CASSLSSGGDGYTF. This chain joins TRBV5-1 and TRBJ1-2; 8 bases fit TRBD1. After removal of 4 bases from V and 6 bases from J, the junction contained 8 bases not matched to a gene. The germline V gene encodes CDR1 SGHRS and CDR2 YFSETQ. CDR3 length: 14 residues.

There are a few counts of this clone. The chain joins TRBV15 to TRBJ1-1; 9 bases match TRBD1. V gave up 1 base and J gave up 8 bases; unmatched junction bases: 2. The germline gives CDR1 LNHNV, CDR2 YYDKDF (reference sequence). This CDR3 is built from 13 residues. CDR3 residues: CATSRVTGGEAFF. The CDR3 DNA reads TGTGCCACCAGCAGAGTGACAGGGGGGGAAGCTTTCTTT.

The V gene is TRBV5-1, the J gene TRBJ1-1; TRBD1 matches at 7 bases. V gave up 4 bases and J gave up 0 bases; unmatched junction bases: 9. Germline V gene data show CDR1 as SGHRS and CDR2 as YFSETQ. This CDR3 contains 16 residues. CDR3 sequence: CASSAGTVGVNTEAFF. In DNA form, the CDR3 reads TGCGCCAGCAGCGCCGGGACAGTCGGTGTGAACACTGAAGCTTTCTTT.

The V gene is TRBV7-2, the J gene TRBJ2-3; tentatively, D is TRBD1 (6 bases). Trimming stripped 3 bases from V and 1 base from J, with 8 bases between. CDR1 SGHTA and CDR2 FQGNSA come from the germline V gene. CDR3 length: 14 residues. CDR3 region: CASSLDSGTDTQYF. CDR3 sequence (DNA): TGTGCCAGCAGCTTGGACAGTGGCACAGATACGCAGTATTTT.

The genes are TRBV27 and TRBJ2-2; 7 bases line up with TRBD1. Germline V gene data show CDR1 as MNHEY and CDR2 as SMNVEV (reference sequence). V trimming: 6 bases; J trimming: 9 bases; junction bases outside the gene matches: 7. The CDR3 has 13 residues. The CDR3 DNA reads as TGTGCCAGCAGCCCTGACAGGGTGCGGGAGCTGTTTTTT. Amino acids: CASSPDRVRELFF.

This clone was seen a single time. The rearrangement uses TRBV10-3 and TRBJ1-3, with D possibly matching TRBD1 (5 bases). There are 13 residues in the CDR3. Germline V gene lookup returns CDR1 ENHRY and CDR2 SYGVKD. V was cut by 5 bases and J by 4 bases, with 9 bases left in between. CDR3 amino acids: CAISQGRGNTIYF. CDR3 coding DNA: TGTGCCATCAGTCAGGGCCGGGGAAACACCATATATTTT.

The rearrangement links TRBV3-1 (or the pseudogene TRBV3-2) to TRBJ2-5; TRBD2 matches at 8 bases. From germline, CDR1 is LGHDT and CDR2 YNNKEL (reference sequence). The trim removed 5 bases at V and 1 base at J, leaving 9 bases unmatched. The CDR3 extends over 16 amino acids. The CDR3 here is CASSLSGGGGQETQYF. CDR3 DNA sequence: TGTGCCAGCAGCTTATCGGGAGGGGGAGGCCAAGAGACCCAGTACTTC.

A remark on this clone: Its ends do not fully match the called genes, so a read error is possible. The rearrangement uses TRBV2 and TRBJ1-5; the match to TRBD1 covers 7 bases. There are 12 residues in the CDR3. CDR1 is SNHLY, CDR2 FYNNEI, per germline. The DNA of the CDR3 is TGTGCCAGCAGAGAAGCTCCGGGACAGTGGCATTTT. Translation gives CASREAPGQWHF.

This clone turned up a few times. J is TRBJ2-5 and V is TRBV7-2, with D perhaps TRBD1 (5 bases). The CDR3 runs 14 residues. The V and J ends lost 1 base and 2 bases respectively, with 8 bases between them. Germline V CDR1 and CDR2: SGHTA, FQGNSA. The CDR3 sequence is CASSLVSGQETQYF. For the CDR3, the DNA is TGTGCCAGCAGCTTAGTTTCAGGGCAAGAGACCCAGTACTTC.

The chain is built from TRBV5-1 and TRBJ2-3, with 13 bases aligning to TRBD2. The CDR3 runs to 19 residues. Germline values: CDR1 SGHRS, CDR2 YFSETQ. The V segment lost 4 bases and the J segment 0 bases; nucleotides outside the gene matches: 11. The CDR3 loop reads CASSVRGTSGAGSTDTQYF. The CDR3, as DNA: TGCGCCAGCAGCGTACGGGGGACTAGCGGGGCCGGCAGCACAGATACGCAGTATTTT.

J is TRBJ2-7 and V is TRBV10-2, with TRBD2 matching 10 bases. The germline CDR1 and CDR2 sequences are WSHSY and SAAADI. J gave up 7 bases and V 2 bases, and 5 bases lay outside the gene matches. This CDR3 contains 14 residues. The CDR3 region is CASSETSGVREQYF. As DNA, the CDR3 is TGCGCCAGCAGTGAGACTAGCGGGGTCAGGGAGCAGTACTTC.

The chain combines TRBV6-5 with TRBJ1-2; 7 nucleotides line up with TRBD1. Germline loops: CDR1 MNHEY, CDR2 SVGAGI. The CDR3 consists of 12 residues. With 8 bases clipped from V and 7 bases from J, the junction kept 7 bases outside the gene matches. This chain's CDR3 is CASHRQGRGYTF. As DNA, the CDR3 is TGTGCCAGCCATAGACAGGGCCGTGGCTACACCTTC.